The 21 T cell receptor beta chains below all came from one sample that was sequenced in a study of blood T cell repertoires in COVID-19. TCRdb's copy holds only in-frame clones and misses some; the assay was immunoSEQ multiplex PCR. The top ten clones hold 1.9% of a sample with about 74,000 clones, 70% to 90% of them seen once. The sample consisted of peripheral blood. The origin of the receptors is a woman older than 75 with active or convalescent COVID-19.

For this clone: One junction end does not reproduce the germline sequence, and a read error may be involved. The rearrangement joins TRBV9 to TRBJ1-2; a weak D match, TRBD1 (5 bases). The germline CDR1 and CDR2 sequences are SGDLS and YYNGEE. This CDR3 contains 16 residues. The CDR3 sequence: CAGSAPRNRGTHGYTF. In DNA, the CDR3 is TGTGCCGGCAGCGCCCCCCGGAATCGGGGGACTCATGGCTACACCTTC.

This rearrangement joins TRBV29-1 to TRBJ1-2; the match to TRBD1 covers 7 bases. The CDR3 extends over 14 amino acids. With 5 bases clipped from V and 8 bases from J, the junction kept 14 bases outside the gene matches. Germline-derived CDR1 and CDR2 are SQVTM and ANQGSEA. The chain's CDR3 is CSVPLTQGLEGYTF. For the CDR3, the DNA is TGCAGCGTTCCCCTCACACAGGGGTTGGAGGGCTACACCTTC.

The CDR3 region has the DNA TGCGCCAGCAGCCTTCGACTTTCCTCTGGAAACACCATATATTTT. Translation gives CASSLRLSSGNTIYF. The chain employs TRBV4-1 and TRBJ1-3, with D hard to call. Germline CDR1 reads MGHRA; CDR2 reads YSYEKL. V was cut by 4 bases and J by 0 bases, with 10 bases left in between. The CDR3 is 15 residues long.

This sequence joins TRBV11-2 and TRBJ2-1; D is undetermined. The V gene lost 1 base and the J gene lost 6 bases, with 13 bases spanning the gap. The CDR3 has 15 amino acids. Germline assignment: CDR1 SGHAT and CDR2 FQNNGV. The CDR3 region has the DNA TGTGCCAGCAGCTTAGGCCCCTTGCCGAGCAATGAGCAGTTCTTC. Translating it yields CASSLGPLPSNEQFF. The full variable domain, its missing parts supplied by reference TRBV11-2 and TRBJ2-1, is EAGVAQSPRYKIIEKRQSVAFWCNPISGHATLYWYQQILGQGPKLLIQFQNNGVVDDSQLPKDRFSAERLKGVDSTLKIQPAKLEDSAVYLCASSLGPLPSNEQFFGPGTRLTVL.

V usage is TRBV19 and J usage is TRBJ1-1; 8 positions agree with TRBD1. The V gene end was trimmed by 6 bases and the J gene end by 3 bases; junction bases not matched to a gene: 6. CDR3 size: 14 residues. Looked up from germline, CDR1 is LNHDA and CDR2 is SQIVND (reference sequence). The CDR3 nucleotides are TGTGCCAGTAGACCAGAGGACAGGGACACTGAAGCTTTCTTT. Its protein is CASRPEDRDTEAFF.

V and J are TRBV6-5 and TRBJ1-3; D gene uncertain. Germline V lookup: CDR1 MNHEY, CDR2 SVGAGI. Trimming took off 4 bases at V and 0 bases at J, with 10 bases between the two ends. The CDR3 runs to 15 residues. CDR3 sequence reads: CASSSSLRSGNTIYF. The CDR3 region has the DNA TGTGCCAGCAGTTCGAGTTTGCGCTCTGGAAACACCATATATTTT.

This clone came up a few times. The CDR3 DNA follows: TGTGCCAGCAGTGATCGGGGGGGCGGTTTTTCCAATCAGCCCCAGCATTTT. Translation gives CASSDRGGGFSNQPQHF. The chain couples TRBV2 to TRBJ1-5; perhaps TRBD1 as D (6 bases). Trimming shortened V by 3 bases and J by 3 bases, and 18 bases separated the two germline ends. The CDR3 has 17 amino acids. Germline loops: CDR1 SNHLY, CDR2 FYNNEI.

CDR3 bases: TGTGCCAGCTCACCTGGGACTAGCGGCAGGGAGACCCAGTACTTC. Protein product: CASSPGTSGRETQYF. V usage is TRBV18 and J usage is TRBJ2-5; TRBD2 matches 11 bases. The CDR3 sequence is 15 residues long. V gave up 3 bases and J gave up 5 bases; unmatched junction bases: 5. Looked up from germline, CDR1 is KGHSH and CDR2 is LQKENI.

The V gene is TRBV24-1, the J gene TRBJ1-3, with TRBD1 matching 7 bases. V shed 3 bases and J 3 bases; nucleotides not matched to a gene: 13. Germline-derived CDR1 and CDR2 are KGHDR and SFDVKD. CDR3 length equals 18 residues. This CDR3 reads CATSDQLRQGSGGNTIYF. In nucleotides, the CDR3 is TGTGCCACCAGTGATCAGCTTAGACAGGGTAGCGGTGGAAACACCATATATTTT.

V and J are TRBV2 and TRBJ1-2; 8 bases match TRBD1. Germline lookup yields CDR1 SNHLY and CDR2 FYNNEI. This CDR3 spans 13 amino acids. V lost 5 bases and J lost 4; bases outside the gene matches: 3. CDR3 amino acids: CASSPGQAYGYTF. The CDR3 region has the DNA TGTGCCAGCAGTCCGGGACAGGCCTATGGCTACACCTTC.

This sequence joins TRBV19 and TRBJ1-2; no clear D gene. Germline lookup yields CDR1 LNHDA and CDR2 SQIVND (reference sequence). Trimming cost V 5 bases and J 3 bases, with 16 bases left between them. This CDR3 is built from 15 residues. The CDR3 spells CASSVKLWEDYGYTF. DNA of the CDR3: TGTGCCAGTAGTGTCAAACTCTGGGAGGACTATGGCTACACCTTC.

The V call is TRBV5-1, the J call TRBJ1-6; a possible D gene is TRBD1 (6 bases). Per the germline V gene, CDR1 is SGHRS and CDR2 is YFSETQ. The CDR3 runs 14 residues. Trimming removed 0 bases at V and 7 bases at J, with 8 bases between. In DNA form, the CDR3 reads TGCGCCAGCAGCTTGGGTAGGGGGAATTCACCCCTCCACTTT. Translated: CASSLGRGNSPLHF.

In its sample, this clone was seen once. DNA of the CDR3: TGTGCCAGCAGTCCCCAGCCGGGACAGTACTACAATGAGCAGTTCTTC. Amino acid sequence: CASSPQPGQYYNEQFF. The V call is TRBV6-8, the J call TRBJ2-1, with TRBD1 matching 7 bases. The CDR3 consists of 16 residues. CDR1 and CDR2 from the germline V gene are MNHGY and SAAAGT. V gave up 5 bases and J gave up 3 bases; unmatched junction bases: 10.

The chain employs TRBV27 and TRBJ2-2, with TRBD1 matching over 10 bases. Germline loops: CDR1 MNHEY, CDR2 SMNVEV (reference sequence). The trim removed 3 bases at V and 4 bases at J, leaving 5 bases unmatched. CDR3 length equals 16 residues. The CDR3 DNA reads TGTGCCAGCAGTTTCTGGACAGGGGGAGGCACCGGGGAGCTGTTTTTT. It is translated as CASSFWTGGGTGELFF.

The chain uses TRBV19 and TRBJ1-2, with D maybe TRBD1 (6 bases). Trimming cost V 6 bases and J 5 bases, with 16 bases left between them. The germline gives CDR1 LNHDA, CDR2 SQIVND (reference sequence). The CDR3 loop spans 14 amino acids. The CDR3 DNA is TGTGCCAGTAGCGTAAACAGGGACGAGTATGGCTACACCTTC. It encodes CASSVNRDEYGYTF.

V is TRBV6-1 and J is TRBJ1-3; D is unclear. V lost 3 bases and J 0 bases, leaving 12 bases between the germline ends. Germline CDR1 MNHNS, CDR2 SASEGT. This CDR3 has 16 amino acids. The CDR3: CASSDPFLSSGNTIYF. The CDR3 DNA reads TGTGCCAGCAGTGACCCGTTCCTCAGCTCTGGAAACACCATATATTTT.

The chain employs TRBV19 and TRBJ2-7; the match to TRBD2 covers 7 bases. CDR1 and CDR2 from the germline V gene are LNHDA and SQIVND (reference sequence). With 3 bases clipped from V and 7 bases from J, the junction kept 15 bases outside the gene matches. The CDR3 spans 16 residues. The CDR3 region is CASSMLSGTTVVEQYF. CDR3 coding DNA: TGTGCCAGTAGTATGCTGTCGGGGACTACCGTTGTAGAGCAGTACTTC. Based on the CDR3 plus reference TRBV19 and TRBJ2-7, the full variable domain is DGGITQSPKYLFRKEGQNVTLSCEQNLNHDAMYWYRQDPGQGLRLIYYSQIVNDFQKGDIAEGYSVSREKKESFPLTVTSAQKNPTAFYLCASSMLSGTTVVEQYFGPGTRLTVT.

The V gene is TRBV24-1, the J gene TRBJ2-1, with 9 bases fitting TRBD1. The germline gives CDR1 KGHDR, CDR2 SFDVKD. V shed 4 bases, J shed 6 bases, and the junction held 6 bases outside the gene matches. The CDR3 contains 15 residues. CDR3 loop: CATSEQQGAGNEQFF. DNA of the CDR3: TGTGCCACCAGTGAGCAACAGGGGGCTGGCAATGAGCAGTTCTTC.

This clone was counted a few times. V and J are TRBV7-2 and TRBJ1-5; TRBD1 matches 11 bases. Germline V gives CDR1 SGHTA, CDR2 FQGNSA. The CDR3 sequence is 15 residues long. V lost 3 bases and J lost 3; bases outside the gene matches: 1. Here the CDR3 reads CASSFGQGANQPQHF. DNA for the CDR3: TGTGCCAGCAGCTTCGGACAGGGGGCCAATCAGCCCCAGCATTTT. The whole variable domain, remainder taken from reference TRBV7-2 and TRBJ1-5, is GAGVSQSPSNKVTEKGKDVELRCDPISGHTALYWYRQSLGQGLEFLIYFQGNSAPDKSGLPSDRFSAERTGGSVSTLTIQRTQQEDSAVYLCASSFGQGANQPQHFGDGTRLSIL.

This chain uses TRBV12-3 or TRBV12-4 with TRBJ2-7; D is possibly TRBD2 (5 bases). The CDR3 contains 13 residues. Trimming removed 3 bases at V and 4 bases at J, with 10 bases between. CDR3: CASSFERDYEQYF. The CDR3 coding sequence is TGTGCCAGCAGTTTTGAGAGGGATTACGAGCAGTACTTC.

This sequence joins TRBV2 and TRBJ2-2; D possibly corresponds to TRBD1 (5 bases). The CDR3 length is 14 residues. The germline V gene encodes CDR1 SNHLY and CDR2 FYNNEI. V lost 7 bases, J lost 0 bases, and 9 bases lay in between. Written as DNA, the CDR3 is TGTGCCAGCAAGGCGACAGCGAACACCGGGGAGCTGTTTTTT. It encodes CASKATANTGELFF.